One and the same sample provided the 18 T cell receptor beta chains below, sequenced in a study of CD8 T cells in ankylosing spondylitis (TCRdb year 2017). The protocol used for the library was 5' RACE. Sequenced on an Illumina HiSeq 2500. TCRdb reran the public reads through fastp at Q25 and MiXCR, keeping productive beta chains. Entries are consolidated by CDR3 protein sequence, retaining the most common genes and DNA. For this sample there are 130,000 or so distinct CDR3 sequences; about an eighth appear just once. The biggest ten clones account for approximately 4% of the sample. The sample comprised blood, either unsorted or a sorted T cell fraction (not recorded which). The source of these receptors is a female donor with ankylosing spondylitis or in good health (not recorded which).

This clonotype was picked up many times. The chain employs TRBV5-6 and TRBJ1-1, with 7 nucleotides matching TRBD1. V trimming: 1 base; J trimming: 7 bases; junction bases outside the gene matches: 7. The germline gives CDR1 SGHDT, CDR2 YYEEEE. The CDR3 has 14 amino acids. DNA for the CDR3: TGTGCCAGCAGCTTGAGGGGGCGGATTGTTGAAGCTTTCTTT. Translating it yields CASSLRGRIVEAFF.

This clonotype was observed at least ten times. The genes are TRBV5-6 and TRBJ1-5; D perhaps matches TRBD1 (5 bases). CDR3 length: 14 amino acids. V was pared by 4 bases and J by 5 bases, with 13 bases between. The V gene's germline CDR1 is SGHDT and CDR2 YYEEEE. CDR3 nucleotides: TGTGCCAGCAGCCCTCGACGGGGACATCAGCCCCAGCATTTT. Translation: CASSPRRGHQPQHF. Looking up the rest from reference TRBV5-6 and TRBJ1-5 gives the full variable domain: DAGVTQSPTHLIKTRGQQVTLRCSPKSGHDTVSWYQQALGQGPQFIFQYYEEEERQRGNFPDRFSGHQFPNYSSELNVNALLLGDSALYLCASSPRRGHQPQHFGDGTRLSIL.

The chain has TRBV7-2 and TRBJ2-3; a possible D gene is TRBD1 (6 bases). The length of the CDR3 is 17 residues. Per the germline V gene, CDR1 is SGHTA and CDR2 is FQGNSA. V was clipped by 1 base and J by 11 bases, with 25 bases between them. CDR3 residues: CASSLEPRDHLGGGQYF. As DNA, the CDR3 is TGTGCCAGCAGCTTAGAGCCCCGGGACCACCTTGGGGGCGGGCAGTATTTT.

There are many counts of this clonotype. V and J are TRBV10-2 and TRBJ2-2, with D possibly called TRBD1 or TRBD2 (6 bases each). The CDR3 extends over 16 amino acids. V shed 6 bases and J shed 3 bases, with 17 bases lying between them. The germline CDR1 and CDR2 sequences are WSHSY and SAAADI. The CDR3 reads CASREDFGGYTGELFF. The CDR3 coding sequence is TGCGCCAGCAGGGAGGATTTCGGGGGCTACACCGGGGAGCTGTTTTTT.

The chain carries TRBV12-3 or TRBV12-4 and TRBJ2-1; tentatively, D is TRBD2 (5 bases). The CDR3 runs 15 residues. The V and J ends lost 6 bases and 4 bases respectively, with 16 bases between them. CDR3 coding DNA: TGTGCCAGCAGCGAAACTGATGCGGGTTACAATGAGCAGTTCTTC. It translates to CASSETDAGYNEQFF.

This clonotype was observed a handful of times. V usage is TRBV28 and J usage is TRBJ2-7; D unclear. V was cut by 6 bases and J by 3 bases, with 6 bases left in between. The length of the CDR3 is 11 residues. The germline V gene has CDR1 MDHEN and CDR2 SYDVKM. In DNA form, the CDR3 reads TGTGCCAGCAGGACACTCTACGAGCAGTACTTC. It codes for CASRTLYEQYF.

This clonotype was recorded many times. The V and J genes are TRBV20-1 and TRBJ2-2, with TRBD2 matching over 10 bases. This CDR3 spans 17 amino acids. V was pared by 1 base and J by 2 bases, with 7 bases of the junction left unmatched. Germline V gives CDR1 DFQATT, CDR2 SNEGSKA (reference sequence). The CDR3 here is CSARGIAGGSNTGELFF. CDR3 DNA sequence: TGCAGTGCTAGAGGGATAGCGGGAGGCTCCAACACCGGGGAGCTGTTTTTT.

This clonotype has a count of ten or more. The J gene is TRBJ1-5, the V gene TRBV20-1; D is undetermined. The CDR3 runs 12 residues. Germline V gene lookup returns CDR1 DFQATT and CDR2 SNEGSKA (reference sequence). V shed 1 base and J shed 6 bases, with 7 bases lying between them. For the CDR3, the DNA is TGCAGTGCTAGAGGAACGGGTCAGCCCCAGCATTTT. This translates into CSARGTGQPQHF.

On this clonotype itself: With a much larger clone just one base away, this may be a read error. The chain links TRBV12-3 or TRBV12-4 to TRBJ1-2, with 7 nucleotides matching TRBD1. The CDR3 extends over 13 amino acids. The CDR3 DNA reads as TGTGCCAGCAGCACAGGGGTCCCGTATGGCGACACCTTC. The encoded protein is CASSTGVPYGDTF.

This clonotype has more than one count but fewer than ten. The chain is built from TRBV10-1 and TRBJ2-1; D not certain. Trimming removed 3 bases at V and 5 bases at J, with 14 bases between. Germline CDR1 and CDR2: WNHNN and SYGVQD (reference sequence). The CDR3 contains 15 residues. The CDR3 here is CASSEALPEDNEQFF. CDR3 nucleotides: TGCGCCAGCAGTGAAGCTCTACCCGAGGACAATGAGCAGTTCTTC.

The CDR3 DNA is TGTGCCAGCAGCTTCCTACGGGCCCCCCTGACAGGTTCTAATGAAAAACTGTTTTTT. It encodes CASSFLRAPLTGSNEKLFF. V and J are TRBV7-8 and TRBJ1-4; D is perhaps TRBD1 (6 bases). Germline values: CDR1 SGHVS, CDR2 FQNEAQ. The V gene lost 3 bases and the J gene lost 3 bases, with 23 bases spanning the gap. CDR3 size: 19 residues.

This clonotype was counted at least ten times. The chain carries TRBV29-1 and TRBJ1-2, with D perhaps TRBD1 (6 bases). The CDR3 spans 12 residues. Trimming left V 3 bases short and J 6 bases short, with 11 bases between. CDR1 is SQVTM and CDR2 is ANQGSEA in the germline V gene. CDR3 region: CSVEGGADGYTF. The CDR3 nucleotides read TGCAGCGTTGAGGGGGGGGCTGATGGCTACACCTTC. The variable domain in full, with the rest retrieved from reference TRBV29-1 and TRBJ1-2, is SAVISQKPSRDICQRGTSLTIQCQVDSQVTMMFWYRQQPGQSLTLIATANQGSEATYESGFVIDKFPISRPNLTFSTLTVSNMSPEDSSIYLCSVEGGADGYTFGSGTRLTVV.

This clonotype was observed at least ten times. The J gene is TRBJ2-2, the V gene TRBV28; unclear D gene. Trimming took 1 base from V and 4 from J, leaving 4 bases between them. This CDR3 has 13 amino acids. The V gene's germline CDR1 is MDHEN and CDR2 SYDVKM. Here the CDR3 reads CASSLYSTGELFF. CDR3 coding DNA: TGTGCCAGCAGTTTATATAGCACCGGGGAGCTGTTTTTT.

This clonotype was seen only a few times. The chain combines TRBV11-2 with TRBJ2-7, with 7 bases matching TRBD2. This CDR3 is built from 16 residues. V was clipped by 2 bases and J by 2 bases; unmatched bases: 9. Germline CDR1 and CDR2: SGHAT and FQNNGV. CDR3 sequence: CASSLTGGSFTYEQYF. The CDR3 nucleotides are TGTGCCAGCAGCTTAACGGGCGGGAGTTTCACCTACGAGCAGTACTTC.

This clonotype came up many times. V and J are TRBV28 and TRBJ2-7; 7 bases align to TRBD1. J lost 2 bases, V lost 1 base, and 11 bases had no gene match. The CDR3 spans 17 residues. Germline V gene sequence: CDR1 MDHEN, CDR2 SYDVKM. CDR3 DNA: TGTGCCAGCAGTTTATCTCTTCATGGGACAGTTGCCTACGAGCAGTACTTC. It translates to CASSLSLHGTVAYEQYF.

This clonotype was detected ten times or more. This sequence joins TRBV14 and TRBJ2-5; D is ambiguous. The CDR3 runs 14 residues. Trimming pared 0 bases from V and 0 bases from J, leaving 5 bases between. CDR1 and CDR2 (germline): SGHDN, FVKESK. DNA for the CDR3: TGTGCCAGCAGCCAAGATATGAACCAAGAGACCCAGTACTTC. Amino acids: CASSQDMNQETQYF.

This clonotype was observed a handful of times. J is TRBJ2-2 and V is TRBV7-3; tentatively, D is TRBD2 (6 bases). Deletions cut 2 bases from V and 0 bases from J, with 10 bases between. Germline CDR1 reads SGHTA; CDR2 reads FQGTGA. CDR3 size: 16 residues. CDR3 DNA sequence: TGTGCCAGCAGCTTAGTTGGGACTGCGAACACCGGGGAGCTGTTTTTT. Amino acids: CASSLVGTANTGELFF.

The rearrangement uses TRBV7-9 and TRBJ2-1; 11 bases agree with TRBD2. The trim removed 4 bases at V and 8 bases at J, leaving 7 bases unmatched. The CDR3 loop spans 15 amino acids. Germline V lookup: CDR1 SEHNR, CDR2 FQNEAQ (reference sequence). CDR3 in amino acids: CASSSYSGGADEQFF. For the CDR3, the DNA is TGTGCCAGCAGCTCCTATAGCGGGGGGGCGGATGAGCAGTTCTTC.